A single count supports the clone carrying this TCR beta chain. The data derive from a study of identical twins. This CDR3 contains 16 residues. Germline V lookup: CDR1 SGHVS, CDR2 FNYEAQ. Trimming cost V 4 bases and J 6 bases, with 16 bases left between them. One entry per CDR3 protein results from TCRdb running MiXCR on the 5' RACE reads. This table has 250,000 to 350,000 distinct CDR3 sequences, about 8% appearing once. This sample was shared with a second study, whose subject was yellow fever vaccine responses in identical twins.

The source material was memory (CD45RO+) T cells sorted from blood. The receptor comes from a woman younger than 35 in good health. V gene TRBV7-6 combines with J gene TRBJ1-6; no clear D gene. The CDR3 spells CASSSRSAEGNSPLHF. DNA for the CDR3: TGTGCCAGCAGCTCCCGATCGGCGGAGGGTAATTCACCCCTCCACTTT.